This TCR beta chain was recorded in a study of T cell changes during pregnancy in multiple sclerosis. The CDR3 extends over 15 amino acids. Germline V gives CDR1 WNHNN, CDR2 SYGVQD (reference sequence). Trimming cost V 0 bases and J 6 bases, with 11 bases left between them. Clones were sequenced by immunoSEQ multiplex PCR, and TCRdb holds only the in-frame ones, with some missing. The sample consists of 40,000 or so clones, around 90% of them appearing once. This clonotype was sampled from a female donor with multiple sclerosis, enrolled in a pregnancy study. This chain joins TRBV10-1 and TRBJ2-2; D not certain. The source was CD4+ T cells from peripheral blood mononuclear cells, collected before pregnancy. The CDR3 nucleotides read TGCGCCAGCAGTGAGTCGAGTTTGCGGCCCGGGGAGCTGTTTTTT. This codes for CASSESSLRPGELFF.